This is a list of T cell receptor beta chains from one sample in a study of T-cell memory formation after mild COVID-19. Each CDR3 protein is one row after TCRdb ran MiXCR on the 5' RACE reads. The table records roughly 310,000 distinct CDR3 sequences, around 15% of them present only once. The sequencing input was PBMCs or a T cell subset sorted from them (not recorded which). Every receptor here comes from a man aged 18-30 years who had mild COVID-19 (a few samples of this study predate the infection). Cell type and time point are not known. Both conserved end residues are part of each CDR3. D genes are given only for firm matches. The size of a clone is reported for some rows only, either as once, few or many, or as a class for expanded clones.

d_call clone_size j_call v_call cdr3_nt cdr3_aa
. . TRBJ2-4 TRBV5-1 TGCGCCAGCAGCTTGGCCTTTTGGGAACCACAAAGGCTAGGAGCCAAAAACATTCAGTACTTC CASSLAFWEPQRLGAKNIQYF
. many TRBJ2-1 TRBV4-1 TGCGCCAGCAGCCAAGCGACTAGCTCCTACAATGAGCAGTTCTTC CASSQATSSYNEQFF
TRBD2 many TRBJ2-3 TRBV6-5 TGTGCCAGCAGTTGGCGGGGGTTACCAGATACGCAGTATTTT CASSWRGLPDTQYF
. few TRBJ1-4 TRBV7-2 TGTGCCAGCAGCCCGCGAGGGGGGCGTGATGAAAAACTGTTTTTT CASSPRGGRDEKLFF
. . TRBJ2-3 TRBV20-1 TGCAGTGCTAGAGGGACAGACCGCAAAGATACGCAGTATTTT CSARGTDRKDTQYF
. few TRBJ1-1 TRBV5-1 TGCGCCAGCAGCTTCGACCGCCCTAACACTGAAGCTTTCTTT CASSFDRPNTEAFF
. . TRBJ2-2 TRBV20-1 TGCAGTGCTAGCCGAAGGACAGACACCGGGGAGCTGTTTTTT CSASRRTDTGELFF
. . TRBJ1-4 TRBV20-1 TGCAGTGCTAGAGTTCAGGGAGCAACTAATGAAAAACTGTTTTTT CSARVQGATNEKLFF
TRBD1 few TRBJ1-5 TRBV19 TGTGCCAGTAGTGAGACAGGGCTCGATCAGCCCCAGCATTTT CASSETGLDQPQHF
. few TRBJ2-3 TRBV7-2 TGTGCCAGCAGCTCCCTTCACACAGATACGCAGTATTTT CASSSLHTDTQYF
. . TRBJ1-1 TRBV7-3 TGTGCCAGCAGCCCGGGACACCCGAACACTGAAGCTTTCTTT CASSPGHPNTEAFF
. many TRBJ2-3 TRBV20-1 TGCAGTGCCAGGGTCGGAGGGGTCGGGGGAGATACGCAGTATTTT CSARVGGVGGDTQYF
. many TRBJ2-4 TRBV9 TGTGCCAGCAGCGCAGGGGTTTTAGCCAAAAACATTCAGTACTTC CASSAGVLAKNIQYF
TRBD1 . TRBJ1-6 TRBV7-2 TGTGCCAGCAGGAAGACCTACCGGGACAGTTATAATTCACCCCTCCACTTT CASRKTYRDSYNSPLHF
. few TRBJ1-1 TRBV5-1 TGCGCCAGCAGCTTGGGGGCCAAGTTGTATACTGAAGCTTTCTTT CASSLGAKLYTEAFF
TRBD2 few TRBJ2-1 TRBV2 TGTGCCAGCAGTATCCGACTAGCGAACAATGAGCAGTTCTTC CASSIRLANNEQFF
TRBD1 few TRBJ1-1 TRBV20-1 TGCAGTGCTGGACAGGGGGCCGGGAACACTGAAGCTTTCTTT CSAGQGAGNTEAFF
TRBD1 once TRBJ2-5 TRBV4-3 TGCGCCAGCAGCGTGTACAGGGGGTTCGGGGAGACCCAGTACTTC CASSVYRGFGETQYF
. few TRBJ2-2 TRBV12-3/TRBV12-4 TGTGCCAGCACCGCGTCCCGCGGGGAGCTGTTTTTT CASTASRGELFF
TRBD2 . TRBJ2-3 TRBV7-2 TGTGCCAGCAGCTTAGCCAGCGGGGGGGCCCCAGATACGCAGTATTTT CASSLASGGAPDTQYF
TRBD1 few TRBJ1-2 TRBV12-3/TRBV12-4 TGTGCCAGCAGCACAGGGGATGGCTACACCTTC CASSTGDGYTF
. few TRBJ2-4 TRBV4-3 TGCGCCAGCAGCCAAGCAGTCGGCAGAATTGACATTCAGTACTTC CASSQAVGRIDIQYF
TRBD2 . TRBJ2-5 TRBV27 TGTGCCAGCTGTAGCGGGGGGGCTGCAGAGACCCAGTACTTC CASCSGGAAETQYF
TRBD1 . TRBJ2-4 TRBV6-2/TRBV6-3 TGTGCCAGCAGTTACAGCCCGACAGGGGATATAGACATTCAGTACTTC CASSYSPTGDIDIQYF
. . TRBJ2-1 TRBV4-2 TGTGCCAGCAGCCAGGAACTAGAATACAATGAGCAGTTCTTC CASSQELEYNEQFF
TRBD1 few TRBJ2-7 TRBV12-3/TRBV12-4 TGTGCCAGCAGTTCGCCGGGACAGGGGGTCTACGAGCAGTACTTC CASSSPGQGVYEQYF
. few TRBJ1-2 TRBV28 TGTGCCAGCAGCTATCGGGGGGCGGAGAACTATGGCTACACCTTC CASSYRGAENYGYTF
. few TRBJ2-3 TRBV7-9 TGTGCCAGCAGAATTGGTGGCGCAGATACGCAGTATTTT CASRIGGADTQYF
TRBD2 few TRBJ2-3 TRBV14 TGTGCCAGCAGCCCACATACTAGCGGTAGCACAGATACGCAGTATTTT CASSPHTSGSTDTQYF
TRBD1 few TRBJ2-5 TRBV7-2 TGTGCCAGCAGCGTATCCGGGACAGGGGAGACCCAGTACTTC CASSVSGTGETQYF
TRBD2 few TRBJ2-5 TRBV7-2 TGTGCCAGCAGCCCTAGGACTAGCGGGGGGGCCCAGACCCAGTACTTC CASSPRTSGGAQTQYF
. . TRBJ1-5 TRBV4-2 TGTGCCAGCAGCCAATCCTACATAGGGCCCAATCAGCCCCAGCATTTT CASSQSYIGPNQPQHF
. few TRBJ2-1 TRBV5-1 TGCGCCAGCAGCTTTGATGGAGGGTACAATGAGCAGTTCTTC CASSFDGGYNEQFF
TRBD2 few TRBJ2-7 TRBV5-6 TGTGCCAGCACCCTGACGACTAGCGGGGGGGCCTCCTACGAGCAGTACTTC CASTLTTSGGASYEQYF
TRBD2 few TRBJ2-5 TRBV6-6 TGTGCCAGCAGTCAAACTAGCGGGGGGACCCTCGGGGAGACCCAGTACTTC CASSQTSGGTLGETQYF
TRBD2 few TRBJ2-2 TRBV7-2 TGTGCCAGCAGCCCGGGGGGGGTAGAGCTGTTTTTT CASSPGGVELFF
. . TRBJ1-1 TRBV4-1 TGCGCCAGCAGCCAAAGCAGGGCACTCTCCCTGTGGACTGAAGCTTTCTTT CASSQSRALSLWTEAFF
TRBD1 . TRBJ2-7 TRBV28 TGTGCCACGGGGGTTGGGACAGGAACCTACGAGCAGTACTTC CATGVGTGTYEQYF
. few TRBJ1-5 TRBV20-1 TGCAGTGCTAGTCAGCGGGATCAGCCCCAGCATTTT CSASQRDQPQHF
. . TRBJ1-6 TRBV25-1 TGTGCCAGCAGTCCCCTGGGGGGGTCGTATAATTCACCCCTCCACTTT CASSPLGGSYNSPLHF
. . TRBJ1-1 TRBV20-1 TGCAGTGCCCAAATTGGGGAAATGAACACTGAAGCTTTCTTT CSAQIGEMNTEAFF
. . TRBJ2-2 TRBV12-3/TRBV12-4 TGTGCCAGCAGTCGCCGGGACGGGAACACCGGGGAGCTGTTTTTT CASSRRDGNTGELFF
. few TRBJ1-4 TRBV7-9 TGTGCCAGCAGCTTGGGGGGCGCAAATGAAAAACTGTTTTTT CASSLGGANEKLFF
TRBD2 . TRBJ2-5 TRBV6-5 TGTGCCAGCAGCCCATCGACTAGCGGGGGGGCTAAGACCCAGTACTTC CASSPSTSGGAKTQYF
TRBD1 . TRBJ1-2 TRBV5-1 TGCGCCAGCAGCCCGACAGGGGGAAGCCATGGCTACACCTTC CASSPTGGSHGYTF
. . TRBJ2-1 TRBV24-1 TGTGCCACCAGTGTTTGGGGTGGGGATGAGCAGTTCTTC CATSVWGGDEQFF
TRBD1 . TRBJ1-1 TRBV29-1 TGCAGCATCTGGACAGGGACGGCTGAAGCTTTCTTT CSIWTGTAEAFF
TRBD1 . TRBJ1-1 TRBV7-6 TGTGCCAGCAGCTCGAGGGACAGGCTGAACACTGAAGCTTTCTTT CASSSRDRLNTEAFF
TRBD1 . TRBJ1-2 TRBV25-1 TGTGCCAGCAGTGCAGGGGGGCATGGCTACACCTTC CASSAGGHGYTF
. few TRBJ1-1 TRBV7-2 TGTGCCAGCAGCTCCATCAGGGAAAACACTGAAGCTTTCTTT CASSSIRENTEAFF
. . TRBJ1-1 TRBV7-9 TGTGCCAGCAGCTTGCCCCCAAACGGGGCTTTCTTT CASSLPPNGAFF
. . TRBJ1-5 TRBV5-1 TGCGCCAGCAGCTTGAGTCCCGGGGATTGGTCTCAGCCCCAGCATTTT CASSLSPGDWSQPQHF
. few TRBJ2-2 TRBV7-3 TGTGCCAGCAGCTTACAGGGTTGGGACGGGGAGCTGTTTTTT CASSLQGWDGELFF
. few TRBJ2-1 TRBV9 TGTGCCAGCAGCGTATTCGGGACAGAGCAGTTCTTC CASSVFGTEQFF
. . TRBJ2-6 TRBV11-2 TGTGCCAGCAGCGGACCCGGCCGAGCTGGGGCCAACGTCCTGACTTTC CASSGPGRAGANVLTF
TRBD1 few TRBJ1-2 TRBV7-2 TGTGCCAGCAGCCCGGGGGGACAGGGCGCAGGCTACACCTTC CASSPGGQGAGYTF
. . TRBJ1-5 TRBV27 TGTGCCAGCAGTGGAAGGGCGGGGGCAGGACAGCCCCAGCATTTT CASSGRAGAGQPQHF
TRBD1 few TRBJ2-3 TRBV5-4 TGTGCCAGCAGCCCGGGACAGCCTAGCACAGATACGCAGTATTTT CASSPGQPSTDTQYF
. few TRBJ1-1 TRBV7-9 TGTGCCAGCAGCTTAGCAGCGAGCACTGAAGCTTTCTTT CASSLAASTEAFF